This TCR beta chain stems from a study of naive and memory T cell subsets. Both TRBC1 and TRBC2 were covered by a beta constant-region primer of two equimolar oligonucleotides. Ligated cDNA was amplified by four rounds of PCR with nested alpha and beta constant-region primers and SP2. TCRdb reanalysed the UMI-ligation and nested PCR reads using MiXCR and keeps one entry per CDR3 protein. The table lists 120,000 to 150,000 distinct CDR3 sequences, approximately 18% of them singletons, with around 0.63% in the top ten. CDR1 and CDR2 from the germline V gene are GTSNPN and SVGIG (reference sequence). V lost 5 bases and J lost 7; bases outside the gene matches: 8. The CDR3 is made up of 12 amino acids. After CD4 positive bead selection, the CD4-negative fraction gave CD8 T cells. Findings of the study overall: Possibly reflecting memory cells re-expressing CD45RA, a few larger clonotypes occurred in naive repertoires, especially CD8. There was no ground truth to check naive and memory subset results.

This clonotype was counted between two and nine times. Its matching antigen is unknown. The clonotype originates from a human donor in good health. The chain carries TRBV30 and TRBJ2-7, with 7 bases identical to TRBD1. The sample taken for sequencing was naive CD8+ T cells from blood. CDR3 in DNA: TGTGCCTGGGGGGGACAGTCCTGGGAGCAGTACTTC. Its protein is CAWGGQSWEQYF. Complete variable domain (other parts from reference TRBV30 and TRBJ2-7): SQTIHQWPATLVQPVGSPLSLECTVEGTSNPNLYWYRQAAGRGLQLLFYSVGIGQISSEVPQNLSASRPQDRQFILSSKKLLLSDSGFYLCAWGGQSWEQYFGPGTRLTVT.